The present T cell receptor (beta chain) was sequenced within a study of cytomegalovirus exposure and HLA in healthy donors. Turning to the study itself: From donors who were HLA-typed, an early data release held 80 million to 85 million unique TCRs. For the 300 to 450 genotyped donors, 80% to 90% fell within the Caucasian-associated ancestry cluster. Findings and caveats of the study: The study designated over 150 TCR beta chains cytomegalovirus-associated. Some V segments (TRBV6-2 and TRBV6-3 among them) were excluded as indistinguishable.

Vbeta (60) and Jbeta (13) primers were used in the PCR. The method was immunoSEQ multiplex PCR; TCRdb's version includes in-frame clones alone and lacks a portion of them. The sample carries 100,000 or so clones, about three quarters recorded once. Germline loops: CDR1 LNHDA, CDR2 SQIVND (reference sequence). CDR3 length: 17 residues. Trimming took 5 bases from V and 5 from J; bases not matched to a gene: 15. Comment on this clone: Its antigen is not known.

This TCR derives from a male donor in good health and CMV-seropositive. This rearrangement joins TRBV19 to TRBJ2-7, with TRBD1 matching 10 bases. Sequencing used PBMCs. CDR3 sequence: CASSLTQTGGLLNEQYF. CDR3 nucleotides: TGTGCCAGTAGTCTAACCCAGACAGGGGGCCTACTCAACGAGCAGTACTTC. Complete variable domain (other parts from reference TRBV19 and TRBJ2-7): DGGITQSPKYLFRKEGQNVTLSCEQNLNHDAMYWYRQDPGQGLRLIYYSQIVNDFQKGDIAEGYSVSREKKESFPLTVTSAQKNPTAFYLCASSLTQTGGLLNEQYFGPGTRLTVT.